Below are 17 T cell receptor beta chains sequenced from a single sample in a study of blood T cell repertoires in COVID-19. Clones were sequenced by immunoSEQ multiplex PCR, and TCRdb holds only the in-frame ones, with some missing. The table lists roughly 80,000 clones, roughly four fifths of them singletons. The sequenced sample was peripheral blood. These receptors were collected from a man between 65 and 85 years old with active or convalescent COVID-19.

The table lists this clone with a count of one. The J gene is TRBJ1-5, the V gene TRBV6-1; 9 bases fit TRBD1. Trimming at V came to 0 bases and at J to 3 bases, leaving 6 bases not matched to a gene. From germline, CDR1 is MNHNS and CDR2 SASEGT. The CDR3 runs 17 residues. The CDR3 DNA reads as TGTGCCAGCAGTGAAGCTGCGACAGGGGGTTTCAATCAGCCCCAGCATTTT. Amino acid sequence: CASSEAATGGFNQPQHF.

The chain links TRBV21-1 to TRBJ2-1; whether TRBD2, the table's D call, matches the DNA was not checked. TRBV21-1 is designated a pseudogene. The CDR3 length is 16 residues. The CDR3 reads CASSKGTSGVSDEQFF. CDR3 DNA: TGTGCCAGCAGCAAAGGGACTAGCGGGGTGAGCGATGAGCAGTTCTTC.

The chain's CDR3 is CASSYMGDDGYTF. The CDR3 nucleotides are TGTGCCAGCAGTTACATGGGAGACGATGGCTACACCTTC. The chain links TRBV6-2 or TRBV6-3 to TRBJ1-2; D is undetermined. CDR3 length equals 13 residues. Germline assignment: CDR1 MNHEY and CDR2 SVGEGT. Trimming pared 2 bases from V and 6 bases from J, leaving 10 bases between.

The CDR3 DNA sequence: TGTGCCAGCAGTCTCCCTGACAGCCTGAACACTGAAGCTTTCTTT. It codes for CASSLPDSLNTEAFF. The chain carries TRBV6-5 and TRBJ1-1; a weak D match, TRBD1 (5 bases). The germline V and J ends were trimmed by 5 bases and 0 bases, with 13 bases remaining between them. This CDR3 has 15 residues. The germline CDR1 and CDR2 sequences are MNHEY and SVGAGI.

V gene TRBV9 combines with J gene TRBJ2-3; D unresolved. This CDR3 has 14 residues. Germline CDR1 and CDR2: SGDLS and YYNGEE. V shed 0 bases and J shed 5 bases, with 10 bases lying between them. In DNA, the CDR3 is TGTGCCAGCAGCGTAGGCACAGTAAGAGATACGCAGTATTTT. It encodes CASSVGTVRDTQYF. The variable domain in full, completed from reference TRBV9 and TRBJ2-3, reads DSGVTQTPKHLITATGQRVTLRCSPRSGDLSVYWYQQSLDQGLQFLIQYYNGEERAKGNILERFSAQQFPDLHSELNLSSLELGDSALYFCASSVGTVRDTQYFGPGTRLTVL.

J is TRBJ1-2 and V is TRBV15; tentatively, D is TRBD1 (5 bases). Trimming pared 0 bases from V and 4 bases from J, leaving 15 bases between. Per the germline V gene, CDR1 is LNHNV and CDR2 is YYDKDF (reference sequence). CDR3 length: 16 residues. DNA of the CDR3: TGTGCCACCAGCAGAGATACAGGCGTCGTCTCCTATGGCTACACCTTC. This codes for CATSRDTGVVSYGYTF.

The chain's CDR3 is CASSQGGYSNQPQHF. The DNA for the CDR3 is TGTGCCAGTAGTCAAGGGGGATATAGCAATCAGCCCCAGCATTTT. This chain joins TRBV19 and TRBJ1-5, with a possible D match to TRBD1 (6 bases). CDR1 is LNHDA and CDR2 is SQIVND in the germline V gene (reference sequence). CDR3 length: 15 residues. V was clipped by 5 bases and J by 0 bases, with 11 bases between them.

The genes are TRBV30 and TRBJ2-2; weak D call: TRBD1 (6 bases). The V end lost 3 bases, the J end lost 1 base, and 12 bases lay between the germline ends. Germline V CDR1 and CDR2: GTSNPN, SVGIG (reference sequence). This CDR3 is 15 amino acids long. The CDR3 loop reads CAWRTGTLNTGELFF. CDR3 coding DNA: TGTGCCTGGAGGACCGGGACACTGAACACCGGGGAGCTGTTTTTT.

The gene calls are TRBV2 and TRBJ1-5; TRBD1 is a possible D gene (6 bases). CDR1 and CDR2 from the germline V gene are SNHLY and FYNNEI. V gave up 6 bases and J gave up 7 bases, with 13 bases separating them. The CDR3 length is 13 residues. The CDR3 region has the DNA TGTGCCAGCAGCCAGGGGATAGGACAGCCCCAGCATTTT. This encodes CASSQGIGQPQHF. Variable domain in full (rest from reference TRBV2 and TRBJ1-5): EPEVTQTPSHQVTQMGQEVILRCVPISNHLYFYWYRQILGQKVEFLVSFYNNEISEKSEIFDDQFSVERPDGSNFTLKIRSTKLEDSAMYFCASSQGIGQPQHFGDGTRLSIL.

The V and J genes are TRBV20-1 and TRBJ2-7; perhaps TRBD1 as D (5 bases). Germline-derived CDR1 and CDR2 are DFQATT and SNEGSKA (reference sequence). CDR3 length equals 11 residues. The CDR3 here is CSAIQGFEQYF. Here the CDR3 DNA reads TGCAGCGCCATTCAGGGTTTCGAGCAGTACTTC.

CDR3 DNA sequence: TGTGCCAGCAGCCCGGGACTGGTAAAAGAGACCCAGTACTTC. Translated, it gives CASSPGLVKETQYF. V usage is TRBV7-9 and J usage is TRBJ2-5, with D possibly TRBD2 on 6 matching bases. The germline V gene encodes CDR1 SEHNR and CDR2 FQNEAQ (reference sequence). Trimming removed 5 bases at V and 3 bases at J, with 13 bases between. This CDR3 comprises 14 residues.

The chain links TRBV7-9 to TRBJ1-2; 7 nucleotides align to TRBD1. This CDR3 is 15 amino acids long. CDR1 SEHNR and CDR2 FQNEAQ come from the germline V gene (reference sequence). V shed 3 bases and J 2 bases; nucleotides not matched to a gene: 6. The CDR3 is CASSFKQGFNYGYTF. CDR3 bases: TGTGCCAGCAGCTTTAAACAGGGGTTCAACTATGGCTACACCTTC.

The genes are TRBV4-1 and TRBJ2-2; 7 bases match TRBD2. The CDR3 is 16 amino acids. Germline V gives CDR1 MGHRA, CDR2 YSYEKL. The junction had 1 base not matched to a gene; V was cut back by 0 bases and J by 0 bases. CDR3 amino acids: CASSQESGANTGELFF. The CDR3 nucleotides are TGCGCCAGCAGCCAAGAAAGCGGGGCGAACACCGGGGAGCTGTTTTTT.

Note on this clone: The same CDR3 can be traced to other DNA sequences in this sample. CDR3 DNA sequence: TGTGCCAGCACTCGACAGAATTCACCCCTCCACTTT. Translating it yields CASTRQNSPLHF. The V call is TRBV2, the J call TRBJ1-6; D possibly corresponds to TRBD1 (5 bases). Trimming removed 7 bases from V and 7 bases from J, with 8 bases in between. CDR3 size: 12 residues. Germline V gene data show CDR1 as SNHLY and CDR2 as FYNNEI. Full variable domain (missing parts from reference TRBV2 and TRBJ1-6): EPEVTQTPSHQVTQMGQEVILRCVPISNHLYFYWYRQILGQKVEFLVSFYNNEISEKSEIFDDQFSVERPDGSNFTLKIRSTKLEDSAMYFCASTRQNSPLHFGNGTRLTVT.

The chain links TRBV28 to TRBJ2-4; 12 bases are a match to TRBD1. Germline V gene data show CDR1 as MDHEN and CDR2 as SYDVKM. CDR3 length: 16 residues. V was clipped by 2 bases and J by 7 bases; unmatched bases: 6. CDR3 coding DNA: TGTGCCAGCAGTTTAGGGACAGGGGGCTTGGGGAACATTCAGTACTTC. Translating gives CASSLGTGGLGNIQYF.

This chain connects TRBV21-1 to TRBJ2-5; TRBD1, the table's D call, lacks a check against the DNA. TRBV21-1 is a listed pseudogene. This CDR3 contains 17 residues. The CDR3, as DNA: TGTGCCAGCAGCAAAGAGTTCAGGGTATCGGCGCAAGAGACCCAGTACTTC. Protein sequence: CASSKEFRVSAQETQYF.

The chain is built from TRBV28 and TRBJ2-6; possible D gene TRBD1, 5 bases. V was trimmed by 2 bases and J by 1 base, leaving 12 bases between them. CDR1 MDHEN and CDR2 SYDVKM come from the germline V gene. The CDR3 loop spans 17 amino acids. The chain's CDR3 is CASSLGARASGANVLTF. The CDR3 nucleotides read TGTGCCAGCAGTTTAGGTGCCAGGGCTTCTGGGGCCAACGTCCTGACTTTC.